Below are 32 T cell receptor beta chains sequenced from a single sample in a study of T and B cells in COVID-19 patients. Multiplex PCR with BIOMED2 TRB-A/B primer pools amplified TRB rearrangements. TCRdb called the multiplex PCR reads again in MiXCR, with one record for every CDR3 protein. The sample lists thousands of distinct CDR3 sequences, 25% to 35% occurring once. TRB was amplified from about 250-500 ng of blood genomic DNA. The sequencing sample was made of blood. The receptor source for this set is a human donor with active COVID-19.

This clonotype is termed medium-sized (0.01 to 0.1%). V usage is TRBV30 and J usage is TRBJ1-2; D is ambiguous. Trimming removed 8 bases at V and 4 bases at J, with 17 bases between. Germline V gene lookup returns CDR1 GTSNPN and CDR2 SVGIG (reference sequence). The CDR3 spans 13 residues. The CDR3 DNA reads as TGTGCCGTATGGAGGAGGCAGATCTATGGCTACACCTTC. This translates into CAVWRRQIYGYTF.

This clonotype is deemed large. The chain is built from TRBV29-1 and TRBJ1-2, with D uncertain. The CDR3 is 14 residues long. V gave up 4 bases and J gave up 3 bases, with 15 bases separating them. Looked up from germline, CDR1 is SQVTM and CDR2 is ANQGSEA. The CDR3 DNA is TGCAGCGTTGGTTTGGGAGGGCGCGACTATGGCTACACCTTC. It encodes CSVGLGGRDYGYTF.

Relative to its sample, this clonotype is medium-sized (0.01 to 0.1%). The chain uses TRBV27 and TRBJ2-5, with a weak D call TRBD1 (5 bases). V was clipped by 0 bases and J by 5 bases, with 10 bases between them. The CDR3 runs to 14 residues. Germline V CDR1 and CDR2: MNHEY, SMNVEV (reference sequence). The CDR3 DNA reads TGTGCCAGCAGTTTATCGGCAGGGATGGAGACCCAGTACTTC. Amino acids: CASSLSAGMETQYF.

CDR3 sequence: CASSLVTSGNNEQFF. In DNA form, the CDR3 reads TGTGCCAGCAGCTTAGTGACTAGCGGGAACAATGAGCAGTTCTTC. This rearrangement joins TRBV11-3 to TRBJ2-1, with 11 positions matching TRBD2. The CDR3 has 15 amino acids. With 1 base clipped from V and 5 bases from J, the junction kept 1 base outside the gene matches. Germline-derived CDR1 and CDR2 are SGHNT and YENEEA.

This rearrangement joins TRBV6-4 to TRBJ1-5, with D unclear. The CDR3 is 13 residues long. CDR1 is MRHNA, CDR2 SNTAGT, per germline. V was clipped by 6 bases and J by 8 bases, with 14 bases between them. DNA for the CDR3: TGTGCCAGCAGCCCCTCGGATAGTGAGCCCCAGCATTTT. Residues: CASSPSDSEPQHF.

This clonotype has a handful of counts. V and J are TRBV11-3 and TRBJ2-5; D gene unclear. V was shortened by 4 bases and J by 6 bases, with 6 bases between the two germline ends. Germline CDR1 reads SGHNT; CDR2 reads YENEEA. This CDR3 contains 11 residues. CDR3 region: CASSSKQTQYF. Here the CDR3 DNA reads TGTGCCAGCAGCTCGAAACAGACCCAGTACTTC.

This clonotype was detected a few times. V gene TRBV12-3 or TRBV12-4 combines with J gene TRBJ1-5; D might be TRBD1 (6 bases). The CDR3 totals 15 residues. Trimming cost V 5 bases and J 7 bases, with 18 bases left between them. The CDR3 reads CASSQSPQGRQPQHF. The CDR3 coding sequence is TGTGCCAGCAGTCAAAGCCCACAGGGCCGGCAGCCCCAGCATTTT.

CDR3 in amino acids: CASASGTSGRSEQFF. CDR3 bases: TGTGCCAGCGCATCCGGGACTAGCGGGAGGAGTGAGCAGTTCTTC. The rearrangement links TRBV7-9 to TRBJ2-1; 15 nucleotides match TRBD2. This CDR3 contains 15 residues. Looked up from germline, CDR1 is SEHNR and CDR2 is FQNEAQ (reference sequence). Trimming at V came to 8 bases and at J to 9 bases, leaving 8 bases not matched to a gene.

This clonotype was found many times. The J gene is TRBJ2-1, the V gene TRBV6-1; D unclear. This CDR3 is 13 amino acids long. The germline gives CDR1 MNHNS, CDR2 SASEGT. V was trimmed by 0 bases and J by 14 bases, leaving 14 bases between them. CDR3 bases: TGTGCCAGCAGTGAAGCGAATGATCTCAGCAAGTTCTTC. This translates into CASSEANDLSKFF.

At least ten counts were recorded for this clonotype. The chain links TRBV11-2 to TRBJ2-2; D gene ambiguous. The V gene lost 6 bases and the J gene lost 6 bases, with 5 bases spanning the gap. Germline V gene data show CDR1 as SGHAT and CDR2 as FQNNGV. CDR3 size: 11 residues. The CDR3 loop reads CASSLAGELFF. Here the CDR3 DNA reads TGTGCCAGCAGTCTTGCCGGGGAGCTGTTTTTT.

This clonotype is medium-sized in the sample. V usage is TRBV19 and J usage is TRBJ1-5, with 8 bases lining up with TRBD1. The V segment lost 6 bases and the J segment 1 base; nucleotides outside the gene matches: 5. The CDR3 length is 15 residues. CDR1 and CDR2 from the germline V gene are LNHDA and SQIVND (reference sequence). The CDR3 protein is CASSSGGASNQPQHF. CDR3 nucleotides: TGTGCCAGTAGCTCAGGGGGCGCGAGCAATCAGCCCCAGCATTTT.

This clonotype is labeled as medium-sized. CDR3 sequence reads: CASSPLAGDEQFF. The CDR3 DNA reads as TGTGCCAGCAGCCCACTAGCGGGAGACGAGCAGTTCTTC. This rearrangement joins TRBV13 to TRBJ2-1, with TRBD2 matching 11 bases. The length of the CDR3 is 13 residues. Trimming at V came to 5 bases and at J to 10 bases, leaving 4 bases not matched to a gene. Germline values: CDR1 PRHDT, CDR2 FYEKMQ (reference sequence). The full variable domain, completed using reference TRBV13 and TRBJ2-1, is AAGVIQSPRHLIKEKRETATLKCYPIPRHDTVYWYQQGPGQDPQFLISFYEKMQSDKGSIPDRFSAQQFSDYHSELNMSSLELGDSALYFCASSPLAGDEQFFGPGTRLTVL.

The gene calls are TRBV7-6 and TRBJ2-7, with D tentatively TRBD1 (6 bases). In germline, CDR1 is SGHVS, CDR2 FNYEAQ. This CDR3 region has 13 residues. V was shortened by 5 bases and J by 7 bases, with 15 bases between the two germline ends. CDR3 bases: TGTGCCAGCAGCCCCAACAGGGATTTGGAGCAGTACTTC. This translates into CASSPNRDLEQYF.

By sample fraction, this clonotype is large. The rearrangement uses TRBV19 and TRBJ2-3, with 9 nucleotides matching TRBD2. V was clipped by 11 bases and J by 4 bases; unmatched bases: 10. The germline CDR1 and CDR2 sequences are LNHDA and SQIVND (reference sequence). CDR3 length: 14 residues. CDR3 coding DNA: TGTGCCGCCTCGGCGGGAGGGTTGGCAGATACGCAGTATTTT. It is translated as CAASAGGLADTQYF.

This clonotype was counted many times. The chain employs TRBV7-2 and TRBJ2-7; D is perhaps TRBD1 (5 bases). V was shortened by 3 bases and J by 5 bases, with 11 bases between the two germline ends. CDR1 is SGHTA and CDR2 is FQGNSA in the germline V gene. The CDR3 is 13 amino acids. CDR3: CASSFLARDEQYF. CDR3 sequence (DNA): TGTGCCAGCAGCTTCCTGGCCAGGGACGAGCAGTACTTC.

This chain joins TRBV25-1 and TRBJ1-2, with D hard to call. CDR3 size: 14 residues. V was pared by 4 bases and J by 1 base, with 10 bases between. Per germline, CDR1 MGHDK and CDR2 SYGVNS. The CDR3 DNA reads TGTGCCAGCAGTGCACGATCTCTTAACTATGGCTACACCTTC. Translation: CASSARSLNYGYTF.

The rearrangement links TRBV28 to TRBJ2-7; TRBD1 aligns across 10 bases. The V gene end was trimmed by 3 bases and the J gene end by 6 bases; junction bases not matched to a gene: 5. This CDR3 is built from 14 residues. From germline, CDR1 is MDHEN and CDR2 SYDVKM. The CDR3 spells CASSLWGQGIEQYF. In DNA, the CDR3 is TGTGCCAGCAGTTTGTGGGGACAGGGGATCGAGCAGTACTTC.

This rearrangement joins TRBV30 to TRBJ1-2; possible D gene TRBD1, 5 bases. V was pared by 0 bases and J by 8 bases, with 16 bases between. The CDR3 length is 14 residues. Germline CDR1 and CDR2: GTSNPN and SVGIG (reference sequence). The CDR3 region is CAWSVATGLEGYTF. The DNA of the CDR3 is TGTGCCTGGAGTGTGGCAACAGGCCTAGAGGGCTACACCTTC. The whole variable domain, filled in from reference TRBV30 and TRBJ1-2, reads SQTIHQWPATLVQPVGSPLSLECTVEGTSNPNLYWYRQAAGRGLQLLFYSVGIGQISSEVPQNLSASRPQDRQFILSSKKLLLSDSGFYLCAWSVATGLEGYTFGSGTRLTVV.

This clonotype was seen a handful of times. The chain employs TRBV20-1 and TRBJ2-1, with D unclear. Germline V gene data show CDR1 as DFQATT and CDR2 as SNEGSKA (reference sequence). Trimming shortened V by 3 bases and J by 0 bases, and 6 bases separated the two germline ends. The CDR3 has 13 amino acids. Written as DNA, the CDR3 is TGCAGTGCTAGCAGGAGCTCCTACAATGAGCAGTTCTTC. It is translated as CSASRSSYNEQFF.

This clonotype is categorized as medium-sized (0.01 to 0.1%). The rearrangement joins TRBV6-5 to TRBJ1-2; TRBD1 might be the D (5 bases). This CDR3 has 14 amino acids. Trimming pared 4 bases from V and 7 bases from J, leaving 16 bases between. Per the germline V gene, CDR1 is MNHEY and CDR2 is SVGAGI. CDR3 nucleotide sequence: TGTGCCAGCAGTTGGGGGATGGGCTCGGGTGGCTACACCTTC. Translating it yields CASSWGMGSGGYTF.

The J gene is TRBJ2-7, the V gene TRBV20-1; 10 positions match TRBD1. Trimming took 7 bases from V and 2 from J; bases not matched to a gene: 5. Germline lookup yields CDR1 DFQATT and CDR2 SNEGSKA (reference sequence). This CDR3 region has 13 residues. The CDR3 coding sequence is TGCAGTGTAGGACAGGGGGGCCCCTACGAGCAGTACTTC. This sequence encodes CSVGQGGPYEQYF.

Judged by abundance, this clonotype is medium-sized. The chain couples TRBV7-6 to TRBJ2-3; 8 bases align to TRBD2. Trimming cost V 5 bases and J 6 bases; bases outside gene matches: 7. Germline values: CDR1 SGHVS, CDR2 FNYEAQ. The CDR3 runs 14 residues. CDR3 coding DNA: TGTGCCAGCAGCCGAGCGGGAGTTTCGGATACGCAGTATTTT. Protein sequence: CASSRAGVSDTQYF.

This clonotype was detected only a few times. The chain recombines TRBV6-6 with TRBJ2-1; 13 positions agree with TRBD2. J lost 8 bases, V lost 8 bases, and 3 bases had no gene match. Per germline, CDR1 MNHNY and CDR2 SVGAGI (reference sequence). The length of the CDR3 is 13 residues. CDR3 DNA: TGTGCCAGCGGGACTAGCGGGAACTATGAGCAGTTCTTC. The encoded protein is CASGTSGNYEQFF.

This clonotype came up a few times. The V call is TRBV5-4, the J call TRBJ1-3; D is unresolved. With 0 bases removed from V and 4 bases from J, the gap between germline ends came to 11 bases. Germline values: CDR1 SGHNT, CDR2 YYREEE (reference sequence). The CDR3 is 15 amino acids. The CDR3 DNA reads TGTGCCAGCAGCTTGGGCCGCCATGGGGGAAACACCATATATTTT. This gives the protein CASSLGRHGGNTIYF.

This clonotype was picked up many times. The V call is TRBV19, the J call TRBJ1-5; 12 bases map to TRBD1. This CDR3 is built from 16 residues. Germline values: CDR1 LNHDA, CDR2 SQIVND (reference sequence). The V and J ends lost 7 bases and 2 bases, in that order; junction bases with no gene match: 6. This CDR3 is CASKGGTGGGNQPQHF. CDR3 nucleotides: TGTGCCAGTAAAGGGGGGACAGGGGGCGGCAATCAGCCCCAGCATTTT.

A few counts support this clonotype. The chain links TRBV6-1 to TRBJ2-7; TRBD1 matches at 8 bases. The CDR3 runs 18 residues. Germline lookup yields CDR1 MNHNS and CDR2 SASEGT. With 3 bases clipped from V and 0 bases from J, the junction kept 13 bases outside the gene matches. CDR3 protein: CASSDGRGLSIASYEQYF. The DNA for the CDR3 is TGTGCCAGCAGTGACGGCAGGGGGCTATCCATTGCCTCCTACGAGCAGTACTTC.

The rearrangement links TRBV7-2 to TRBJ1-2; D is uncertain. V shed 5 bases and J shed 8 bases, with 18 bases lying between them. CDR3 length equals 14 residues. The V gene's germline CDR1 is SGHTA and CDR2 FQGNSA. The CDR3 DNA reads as TGTGCCAGCAGCCTCGGTCGGGAGACATCCGGCTACACCTTC. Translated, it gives CASSLGRETSGYTF.

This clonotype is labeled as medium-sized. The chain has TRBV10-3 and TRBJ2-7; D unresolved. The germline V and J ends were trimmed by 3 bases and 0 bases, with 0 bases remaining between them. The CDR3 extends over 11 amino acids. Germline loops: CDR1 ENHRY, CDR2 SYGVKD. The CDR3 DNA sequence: TGTGCCATCAGTGACTCCTACGAGCAGTACTTC. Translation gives CAISDSYEQYF.

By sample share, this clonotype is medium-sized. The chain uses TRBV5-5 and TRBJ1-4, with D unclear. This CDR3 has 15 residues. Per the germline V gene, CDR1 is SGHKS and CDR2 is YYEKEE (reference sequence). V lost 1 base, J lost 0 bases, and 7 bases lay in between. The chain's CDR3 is CASSLLVATNEKLFF. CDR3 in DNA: TGTGCCAGCAGCTTGTTAGTTGCAACTAATGAAAAACTGTTTTTT.

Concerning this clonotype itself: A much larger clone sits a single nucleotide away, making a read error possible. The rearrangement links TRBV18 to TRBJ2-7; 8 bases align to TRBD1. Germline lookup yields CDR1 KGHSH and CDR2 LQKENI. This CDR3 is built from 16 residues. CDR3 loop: CASSPGPVDRAYEQCF. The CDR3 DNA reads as TGTGCCAGCTCACCCGGACCTGTGGACAGGGCCTACGAGCAGTGCTTC. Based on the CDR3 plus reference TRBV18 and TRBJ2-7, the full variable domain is NAGVMQNPRHLVRRRGQEARLRCSPMKGHSHVYWYRQLPEEGLKFMVYLQKENIIDESGMPKERFSAEFPKEGPSILRIQQVVRGDSAAYFCASSPGPVDRAYEQCFGPGTRLTVT.

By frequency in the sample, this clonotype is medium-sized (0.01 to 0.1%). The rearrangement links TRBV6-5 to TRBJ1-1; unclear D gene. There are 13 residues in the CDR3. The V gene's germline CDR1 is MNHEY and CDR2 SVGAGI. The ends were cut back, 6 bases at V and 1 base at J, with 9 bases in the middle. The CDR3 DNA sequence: TGTGCCAGCAGGACCGAGCCGAACACTGAAGCTTTCTTT. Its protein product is CASRTEPNTEAFF.

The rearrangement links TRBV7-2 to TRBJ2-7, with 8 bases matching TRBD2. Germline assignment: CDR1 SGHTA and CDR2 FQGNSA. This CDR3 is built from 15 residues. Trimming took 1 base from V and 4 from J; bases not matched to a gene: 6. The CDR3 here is CASSLDGTRTYEQYF. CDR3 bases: TGTGCCAGCAGCTTAGACGGGACTAGGACATACGAGCAGTACTTC. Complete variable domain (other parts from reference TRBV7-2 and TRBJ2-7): GAGVSQSPSNKVTEKGKDVELRCDPISGHTALYWYRQSLGQGLEFLIYFQGNSAPDKSGLPSDRFSAERTGGSVSTLTIQRTQQEDSAVYLCASSLDGTRTYEQYFGPGTRLTVT.